The clone carrying this TCR beta chain appeared a single time. Its target is not known. This record comes from a study of CD8+CD57+ T cells in acquired aplastic anemia. Study-wide context: The DNA of sorted CD4+ and CD8+ cells averaged roughly 3.2 ug. Healthy donor sequencing depth: some 10 million CD4+, under 14 million CD8+ reads. The study, taken as a whole, reports: Patients had twenty-nine CD8+ CDR3 sequences in common with controls (the shared set). A significant difference in CD8+ Simpson's diversity between patients and controls was not found.

For CDR3 and TCR beta VDJ profiling, genomic DNA was the template used. One entry per CDR3 protein results from TCRdb running MiXCR on the reads. The table records about 110,000 distinct CDR3 sequences, around 49% of them present only once. Per germline, CDR1 SNHLY and CDR2 FYNNEI. The CDR3 runs 14 residues. Between the trimmed V and J ends, which lost 3 bases and 2 bases, there was a span of 11 bases. The receptor was derived from a human donor in good health, serving as a control. Sequenced sample: sorted CD4+, CD8+, or CD8+CD57+ T cells (not recorded which) from PBMCs. J is TRBJ2-7 and V is TRBV2; D possibly corresponds to TRBD2 (6 bases). The CDR3 DNA reads TGTGCCAGCAGTGACGGGGGAATCCCCTACGAGCAGTACTTC. It translates to CASSDGGIPYEQYF.